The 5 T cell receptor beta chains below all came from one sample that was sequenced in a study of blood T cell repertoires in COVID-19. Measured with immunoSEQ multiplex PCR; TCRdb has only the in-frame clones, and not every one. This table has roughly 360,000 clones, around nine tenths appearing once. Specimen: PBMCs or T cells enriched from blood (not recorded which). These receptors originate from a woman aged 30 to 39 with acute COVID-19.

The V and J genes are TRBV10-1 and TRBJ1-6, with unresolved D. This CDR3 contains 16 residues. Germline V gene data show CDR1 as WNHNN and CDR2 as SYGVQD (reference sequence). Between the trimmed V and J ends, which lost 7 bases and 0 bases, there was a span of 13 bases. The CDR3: CASIIDRSSYNSPLHF. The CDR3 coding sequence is TGCGCCAGCATTATCGACCGGAGCTCCTATAATTCACCCCTCCACTTT.

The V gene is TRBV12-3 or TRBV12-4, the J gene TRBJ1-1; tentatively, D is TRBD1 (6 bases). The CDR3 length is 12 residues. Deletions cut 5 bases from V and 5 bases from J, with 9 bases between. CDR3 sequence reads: CASSPRGTEAFF. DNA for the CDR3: TGTGCCAGCAGTCCCAGGGGTACTGAAGCTTTCTTT.

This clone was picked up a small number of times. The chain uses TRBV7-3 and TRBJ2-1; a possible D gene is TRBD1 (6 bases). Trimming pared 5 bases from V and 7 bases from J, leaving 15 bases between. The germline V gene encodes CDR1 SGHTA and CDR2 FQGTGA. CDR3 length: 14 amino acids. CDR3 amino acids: CASSRGRGRNEQFF. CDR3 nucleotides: TGTGCCAGCAGCAGGGGCAGGGGCCGGAATGAGCAGTTCTTC.

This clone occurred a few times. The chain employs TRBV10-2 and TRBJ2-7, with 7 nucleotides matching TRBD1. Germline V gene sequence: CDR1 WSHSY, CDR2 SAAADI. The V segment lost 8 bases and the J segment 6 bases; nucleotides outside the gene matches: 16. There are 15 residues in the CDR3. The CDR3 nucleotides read TGCGCCAGCCGAAATCGACAGGGTTCCATCGGCGAGCAGTACTTC. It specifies CASRNRQGSIGEQYF.

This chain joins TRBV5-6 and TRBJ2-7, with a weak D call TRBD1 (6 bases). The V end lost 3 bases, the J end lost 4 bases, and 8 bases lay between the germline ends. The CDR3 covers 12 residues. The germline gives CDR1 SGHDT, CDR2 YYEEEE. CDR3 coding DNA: TGTGCCAGCAGCTCTCAGGGGTACGAGCAGTACTTC. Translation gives CASSSQGYEQYF.